Each of the 23 T cell receptor beta chains below was sequenced from the same sample in a study of blood T cell repertoires in COVID-19. Sequencing used immunoSEQ multiplex PCR; TCRdb keeps in-frame clones, though not all of them. This table holds approximately 500,000 clones, less than 90% found once. The sample taken for sequencing was peripheral blood. The receptors derive from a woman between 50 and 59 years old with COVID-19, enrolled during active disease.

The gene calls are TRBV6-5 and TRBJ1-5; TRBD1 matches at 9 bases. V lost 7 bases to trimming and J lost 2 bases; unmatched junction nucleotides: 3. The CDR3 is 14 amino acids. Germline CDR1 MNHEY, CDR2 SVGAGI. The DNA for the CDR3 is TGTGCCAGCACCCGGACAGGGGGCAATCAGCCCCAGCATTTT. Its translation is CASTRTGGNQPQHF.

The rearrangement links TRBV27 to TRBJ1-1, with D perhaps matching TRBD1 (5 bases). The CDR3 runs 15 residues. Germline V gene lookup returns CDR1 MNHEY and CDR2 SMNVEV (reference sequence). Trimming cost V 6 bases and J 4 bases, with 18 bases left between them. The CDR3 sequence is CASSPAGGLSTEAFF. CDR3 DNA: TGTGCCAGCAGCCCGGCCGGGGGTCTAAGCACTGAAGCTTTCTTT.

V is TRBV5-1 and J is TRBJ2-7, with D possibly being TRBD2 (5 bases). CDR1 is SGHRS, CDR2 YFSETQ, per germline. Trimming removed 1 base at V and 0 bases at J, with 11 bases between. The CDR3 has 15 residues. The CDR3 bases are TGCGCCAGCAGCTTGCATAGCGATGGCTCCTACGAGCAGTACTTC. Its translation is CASSLHSDGSYEQYF.

The V gene is TRBV7-2, the J gene TRBJ2-3, with 8 bases that match TRBD1. V trimming: 5 bases; J trimming: 2 bases; junction bases outside the gene matches: 9. Germline assignment: CDR1 SGHTA and CDR2 FQGNSA. This CDR3 comprises 16 residues. In DNA form, the CDR3 reads TGTGCCAGCAGCCAGGGGACAGGACTTACCACAGATACGCAGTATTTT. Translated, it gives CASSQGTGLTTDTQYF.

In its sample, this clone was seen once. The J gene is TRBJ1-5, the V gene TRBV29-1, with 7 bases that match TRBD1. The CDR3 has 13 amino acids. Trimming removed 7 bases from V and 4 bases from J; junction bases left unmatched: 7. CDR1 and CDR2 (germline): SQVTM, ANQGSEA. CDR3 in amino acids: CSASQGRNQPQHF. The CDR3 region has the DNA TGCAGCGCCTCACAGGGGCGAAATCAGCCCCAGCATTTT.

This chain connects TRBV5-6 to TRBJ1-1, with no clear D. This CDR3 region has 15 residues. Per the germline V gene, CDR1 is SGHDT and CDR2 is YYEEEE. V gave up 5 bases and J gave up 1 base, with 15 bases separating them. CDR3 protein: CASSPLGEGNTEAFF. CDR3 nucleotides: TGTGCCAGCAGTCCCCTCGGGGAGGGGAACACTGAAGCTTTCTTT.

V and J are TRBV9 and TRBJ2-7; the match to TRBD1 covers 9 bases. V lost 3 bases and J lost 6; bases outside the gene matches: 4. There are 13 residues in the CDR3. Germline lookup yields CDR1 SGDLS and CDR2 YYNGEE. CDR3 bases: TGTGCCAGCAGCGGGACAGGGGATCTCGAGCAGTACTTC. Translated, it gives CASSGTGDLEQYF.

The V call is TRBV19, the J call TRBJ1-1; 12 bases are a match to TRBD1. V shed 6 bases and J 3 bases; nucleotides not matched to a gene: 5. Germline-derived CDR1 and CDR2 are LNHDA and SQIVND (reference sequence). The length of the CDR3 is 15 residues. The CDR3: CASRGGTGGYTEAFF. The CDR3 DNA is TGTGCCAGTAGAGGGGGGACAGGGGGCTACACTGAAGCTTTCTTT.

The chain joins TRBV10-1 to TRBJ1-6; possibly TRBD1 for D (5 bases). V was pared by 0 bases and J by 7 bases, with 7 bases between. This CDR3 has 14 residues. The germline V gene encodes CDR1 WNHNN and CDR2 SYGVQD (reference sequence). CDR3 loop: CASSESRGNSPLHF. The CDR3 DNA is TGCGCCAGCAGTGAGTCAAGGGGAAATTCACCCCTCCACTTT.

The chain couples TRBV5-6 to TRBJ2-5; 11 bases map to TRBD2. Germline V CDR1 and CDR2: SGHDT, YYEEEE. V dropped 2 bases and J dropped 3; count of bases not matched to a gene: 3. The CDR3 spans 15 residues. CDR3 DNA: TGTGCCAGCAGCTTTCTACTAGCGGGGGAAGAGACCCAGTACTTC. Its protein is CASSFLLAGEETQYF.

The J gene is TRBJ2-6, the V gene TRBV3-1 (or the pseudogene TRBV3-2); no definite D call. V was pared by 2 bases and J by 0 bases, with 8 bases between. Germline values: CDR1 LGHDT, CDR2 YNNKEL (reference sequence). The CDR3 is 16 amino acids. CDR3 coding DNA: TGTGCCAGCAGCCAACCCCTGAGCTCTGGGGCCAACGTCCTGACTTTC. This translates into CASSQPLSSGANVLTF.

The chain links TRBV9 to TRBJ2-3, with TRBD2 identical over 16 bases. Germline V gene data show CDR1 as SGDLS and CDR2 as YYNGEE. V shed 3 bases and J 4 bases; nucleotides not matched to a gene: 2. The CDR3 covers 16 residues. CDR3 sequence: CASSAGTSGGADTQYF. The CDR3 region has the DNA TGTGCCAGCAGCGCTGGGACTAGCGGGGGGGCAGATACGCAGTATTTT.

The rearrangement uses TRBV3-1 (or the pseudogene TRBV3-2) and TRBJ2-5, with unresolved D. V was shortened by 0 bases and J by 7 bases, with 9 bases between the two germline ends. Germline V gene sequence: CDR1 LGHDT, CDR2 YNNKEL (reference sequence). This CDR3 spans 13 amino acids. CDR3 region: CASSQDRSGTQYF. The CDR3 DNA is TGTGCCAGCAGCCAAGATAGGTCGGGGACCCAGTACTTC.

The chain employs TRBV2 and TRBJ2-3; 11 nucleotides align to TRBD2. Per germline, CDR1 SNHLY and CDR2 FYNNEI. The ends lost 2 bases at V and 6 bases at J; junction bases unmatched: 10. The CDR3 contains 17 residues. The CDR3 DNA sequence: TGTGCCAGCAGTGAATTTTTGTCTAGCGGGGGGTTGGATACGCAGTATTTT. This gives the protein CASSEFLSSGGLDTQYF. Supplemented by reference TRBV2 and TRBJ2-3, the full variable domain reads EPEVTQTPSHQVTQMGQEVILRCVPISNHLYFYWYRQILGQKVEFLVSFYNNEISEKSEIFDDQFSVERPDGSNFTLKIRSTKLEDSAMYFCASSEFLSSGGLDTQYFGPGTRLTVL.

The rearrangement links TRBV12-5 to TRBJ2-3, with 10 positions matching TRBD2. Per the germline V gene, CDR1 is LGHNT and CDR2 is FRNRAP. The J segment lost 1 base and the V segment lost 1 base, leaving 2 bases of the junction unmatched. This CDR3 region has 16 residues. The chain's CDR3 is CASGLGLAGGTDTQYF. CDR3 coding DNA: TGTGCTAGTGGTTTGGGGCTAGCGGGGGGCACAGATACGCAGTATTTT.

CDR3: CASTSSGGLNEQYF. Written as DNA, the CDR3 is TGTGCCAGCACCTCGAGCGGGGGTCTTAACGAGCAGTACTTC. The genes are TRBV6-5 and TRBJ2-7; the match to TRBD2 covers 8 bases. The V gene's germline CDR1 is MNHEY and CDR2 SVGAGI. V lost 7 bases to trimming and J lost 5 bases; unmatched junction nucleotides: 10. The CDR3 is made up of 14 amino acids.

J is TRBJ1-2 and V is TRBV5-1; 7 bases fit TRBD1. Trimming took 5 bases from V and 5 from J; bases not matched to a gene: 9. Germline assignment: CDR1 SGHRS and CDR2 YFSETQ. CDR3 length: 14 residues. Here the CDR3 DNA reads TGCGCCAGCAGGGCTGAGGGGGCAATGTATGGCTACACCTTC. Protein: CASRAEGAMYGYTF. The full variable domain, in which reference TRBV5-1 and TRBJ1-2 provide the parts outside the CDR3, is KAGVTQTPRYLIKTRGQQVTLSCSPISGHRSVSWYQQTPGQGLQFLFEYFSETQRNKGNFPGRFSGRQFSNSRSEMNVSTLELGDSALYLCASRAEGAMYGYTFGSGTRLTVV.

The chain carries TRBV5-1 and TRBJ2-1, with D perhaps matching TRBD1 (6 bases). The germline gives CDR1 SGHRS, CDR2 YFSETQ. This CDR3 has 12 amino acids. Trimming stripped 4 bases from V and 6 bases from J, with 8 bases between. DNA of the CDR3: TGCGCCAGCAGCAGCAGGGGCAATGAGCAGTTCTTC. Residues: CASSSRGNEQFF.

The rearrangement links TRBV5-1 to TRBJ2-2, with TRBD1 matching 7 bases. With V trimmed by 6 bases and J by 4 bases, 9 bases remained unmatched. The CDR3 runs to 15 residues. Germline V lookup: CDR1 SGHRS, CDR2 YFSETQ. The CDR3 DNA follows: TGCGCCAGCACCCCTACGACAGGGACCACCGGGGAGCTGTTTTTT. Residues: CASTPTTGTTGELFF.

In regard to this clone: The sample has other DNA sequences that encode this CDR3 too. The CDR3 nucleotides are TGTGCCAGTAGTATTACCCGGGGGGATCAGCCCCAGCATTTT. This encodes CASSITRGDQPQHF. The chain links TRBV19 to TRBJ1-5; weak D call: TRBD1 (5 bases). The germline gives CDR1 LNHDA, CDR2 SQIVND (reference sequence). The germline V and J ends were trimmed by 3 bases and 5 bases, with 11 bases remaining between them. The CDR3 runs 14 residues. Full variable domain (remainder filled in from reference TRBV19 and TRBJ1-5): DGGITQSPKYLFRKEGQNVTLSCEQNLNHDAMYWYRQDPGQGLRLIYYSQIVNDFQKGDIAEGYSVSREKKESFPLTVTSAQKNPTAFYLCASSITRGDQPQHFGDGTRLSIL.

The chain employs TRBV11-2 and TRBJ1-5; D possibly corresponds to TRBD1 (5 bases). Germline CDR1 SGHAT, CDR2 FQNNGV. CDR3 length: 13 amino acids. Trimming cost V 1 base and J 14 bases, with 15 bases left between them. CDR3: CASSLGIGGREHF. CDR3 bases: TGTGCCAGCAGCTTAGGAATCGGGGGAAGAGAGCATTTT. The whole variable domain, remainder taken from reference TRBV11-2 and TRBJ1-5, is EAGVAQSPRYKIIEKRQSVAFWCNPISGHATLYWYQQILGQGPKLLIQFQNNGVVDDSQLPKDRFSAERLKGVDSTLKIQPAKLEDSAVYLCASSLGIGGREHFGDGTRLSIL.

Notes on this clone: The same CDR3 also results from other DNA sequences found in this sample. V is TRBV3-1 (or the pseudogene TRBV3-2) and J is TRBJ2-3, with TRBD2 matching over 9 bases. CDR3 length: 14 amino acids. Losses at the gene ends were 3 bases for V and 4 bases for J; bases not matched to a gene: 2. Germline assignment: CDR1 LGHDT and CDR2 YNNKEL (reference sequence). CDR3 sequence: CASSQGLASDTQYF. For the CDR3, the DNA is TGTGCCAGCAGCCAGGGACTAGCATCAGATACGCAGTATTTT.

The genes are TRBV12-3 or TRBV12-4 and TRBJ1-6; D remains unclear. The CDR3 is 10 residues long. V dropped 4 bases and J dropped 14 bases, with 6 bases sitting between them. CDR3 nucleotide sequence: TGTGCCAGCAGTTCCGGGACCCTCCACTTT. Translation: CASSSGTLHF.